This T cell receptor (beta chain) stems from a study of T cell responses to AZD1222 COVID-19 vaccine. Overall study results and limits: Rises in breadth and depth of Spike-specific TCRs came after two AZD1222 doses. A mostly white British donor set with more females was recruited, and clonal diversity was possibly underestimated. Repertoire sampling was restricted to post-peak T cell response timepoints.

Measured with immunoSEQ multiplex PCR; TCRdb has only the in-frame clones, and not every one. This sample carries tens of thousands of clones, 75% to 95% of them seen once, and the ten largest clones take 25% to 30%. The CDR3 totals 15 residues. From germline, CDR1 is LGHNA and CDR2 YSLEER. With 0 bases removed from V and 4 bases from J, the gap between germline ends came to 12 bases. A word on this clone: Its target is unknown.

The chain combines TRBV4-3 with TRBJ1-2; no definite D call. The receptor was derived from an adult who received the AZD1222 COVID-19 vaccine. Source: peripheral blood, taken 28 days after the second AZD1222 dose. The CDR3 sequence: CASSQDRGIGYGYTF. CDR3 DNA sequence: TGCGCCAGCAGCCAAGATCGAGGGATAGGCTATGGCTACACCTTC.